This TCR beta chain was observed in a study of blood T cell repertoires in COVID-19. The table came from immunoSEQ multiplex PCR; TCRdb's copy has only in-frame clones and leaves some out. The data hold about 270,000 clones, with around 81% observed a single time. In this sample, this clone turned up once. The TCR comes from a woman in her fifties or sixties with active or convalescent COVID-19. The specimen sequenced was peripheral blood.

The CDR3 bases are TGTGCCAGCTCACCAAGGGACAGGTTCTCCTACGAGCAGTACTTC. Amino acid sequence: CASSPRDRFSYEQYF. V gene TRBV18 combines with J gene TRBJ2-7; TRBD1 agrees at 8 bases. CDR1 KGHSH and CDR2 LQKENI come from the germline V gene. The CDR3 extends over 15 amino acids. The V segment lost 2 bases and the J segment 0 bases; nucleotides outside the gene matches: 3.